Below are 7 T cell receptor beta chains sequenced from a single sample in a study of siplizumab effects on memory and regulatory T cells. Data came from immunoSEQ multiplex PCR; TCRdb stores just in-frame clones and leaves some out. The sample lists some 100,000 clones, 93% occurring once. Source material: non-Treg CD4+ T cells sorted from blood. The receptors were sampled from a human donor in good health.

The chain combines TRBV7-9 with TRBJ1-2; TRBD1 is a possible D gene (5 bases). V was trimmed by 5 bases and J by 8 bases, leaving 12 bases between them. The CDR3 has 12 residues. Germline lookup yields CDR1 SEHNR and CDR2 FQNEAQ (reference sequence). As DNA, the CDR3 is TGTGCCAGCAGCCAGGACATCGGGGGCTACACCTTC. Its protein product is CASSQDIGGYTF.

CDR3 DNA sequence: TGTGCCAGCAGAGCTCCGGACATTCCGAAACTGTTTTTT. Residues: CASRAPDIPKLFF. The chain uses TRBV6-5 and TRBJ1-4, with D possibly TRBD1 on 5 matching bases. Germline V gives CDR1 MNHEY, CDR2 SVGAGI. Trimming left V 6 bases short and J 11 bases short, with 16 bases between. The CDR3 runs to 13 residues.

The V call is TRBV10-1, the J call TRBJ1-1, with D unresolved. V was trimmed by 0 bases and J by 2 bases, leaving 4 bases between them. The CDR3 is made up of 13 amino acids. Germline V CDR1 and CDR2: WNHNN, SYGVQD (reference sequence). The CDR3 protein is CASSESRNTEAFF. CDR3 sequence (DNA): TGCGCCAGCAGTGAGTCCCGCAACACTGAAGCTTTCTTT.

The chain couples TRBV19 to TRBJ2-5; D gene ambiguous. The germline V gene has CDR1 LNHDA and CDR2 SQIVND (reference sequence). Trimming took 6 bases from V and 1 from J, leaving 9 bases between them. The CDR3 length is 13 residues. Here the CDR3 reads CASRATGQETQYF. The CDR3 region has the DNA TGTGCCAGTAGGGCCACGGGCCAAGAGACCCAGTACTTC.

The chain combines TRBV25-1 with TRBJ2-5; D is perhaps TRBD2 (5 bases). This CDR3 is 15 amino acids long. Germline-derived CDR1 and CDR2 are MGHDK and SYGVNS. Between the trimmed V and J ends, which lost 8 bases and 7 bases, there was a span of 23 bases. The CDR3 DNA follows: TGTGCCAGCGAGGATTCCGGCCCCCGGGATGGGACCCAGTACTTC. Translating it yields CASEDSGPRDGTQYF. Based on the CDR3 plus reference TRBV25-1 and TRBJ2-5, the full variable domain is EADIYQTPRYLVIGTGKKITLECSQTMGHDKMYWYQQDPGMELHLIHYSYGVNSTEKGDLSSESTVSRIRTEHFPLTLESARPSHTSQYLCASEDSGPRDGTQYFGPGTRLLVL.

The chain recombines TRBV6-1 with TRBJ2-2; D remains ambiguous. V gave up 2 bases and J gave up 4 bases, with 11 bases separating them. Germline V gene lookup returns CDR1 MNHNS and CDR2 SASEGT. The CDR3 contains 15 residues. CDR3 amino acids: CASSEQVASTGELFF. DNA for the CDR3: TGTGCCAGCAGTGAACAGGTGGCATCCACCGGGGAGCTGTTTTTT.

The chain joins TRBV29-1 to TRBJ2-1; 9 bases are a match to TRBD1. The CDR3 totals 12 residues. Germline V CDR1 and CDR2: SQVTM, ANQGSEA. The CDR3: CSGQGSGNEQFF. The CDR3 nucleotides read TGCAGTGGACAGGGGAGCGGCAATGAGCAGTTCTTC.